Below are 17 T cell receptor beta chains sequenced from a single sample in a study of shared clonotypes between healthy human individuals. TCRdb keeps only in-frame clones here, not all; method: immunoSEQ multiplex PCR. This sample has 450,000 to 700,000 clones, with nearly 97% found just once. CD45RO-negative CD8 cells positively selected for CCR7 made up the naive population, which excluded terminally differentiated effector memory CD45RA+ cells. Sequencing was carried out using naive CD8+ T cells sorted from blood. These receptors were obtained from a woman aged 25 to 45 in good health.

This sequence joins TRBV21-1 and TRBJ1-4; the table assigns TRBD1, which was not confirmed against the DNA. TRBV21-1 is termed a pseudogene. The CDR3 has 17 residues. The chain's CDR3 is CASSKTRGRLANEKLFF. The CDR3 region has the DNA TGTGCCAGCAGCAAAACCAGGGGGCGTTTAGCTAATGAAAAACTGTTTTTT.

The chain couples TRBV11-2 to TRBJ1-1, with a weak D call TRBD1 (5 bases). The CDR3 length is 16 residues. The V gene lost 7 bases and the J gene lost 5 bases, with 23 bases spanning the gap. Germline V gene lookup returns CDR1 SGHAT and CDR2 FQNNGV. For the CDR3, the DNA is TGTGCCAGCACCAACTCGGCGGCAGGGAGATGGACTGAAGCTTTCTTT. This codes for CASTNSAAGRWTEAFF.

This chain joins TRBV28 and TRBJ2-7; D remains unclear. V was shortened by 3 bases and J by 2 bases, with 8 bases between the two germline ends. This CDR3 region has 13 residues. CDR1 is MDHEN, CDR2 SYDVKM, per germline. CDR3 region: CASSFRPTYEQYF. As DNA, the CDR3 is TGTGCCAGCAGTTTCCGGCCGACCTACGAGCAGTACTTC.

The chain links TRBV5-4 to TRBJ1-1; D perhaps matches TRBD1 (5 bases). Germline V gives CDR1 SGHNT, CDR2 YYREEE (reference sequence). This CDR3 region has 11 residues. The DNA for the CDR3 is TGTGCTACCGGGGGTAACACTGAAGCTTTCTTT. Amino acids: CATGGNTEAFF.

The V call is TRBV6-5, the J call TRBJ2-1; perhaps TRBD2 as D (6 bases). The CDR3 has 16 residues. CDR1 and CDR2 from the germline V gene are MNHEY and SVGAGI. Between the trimmed V and J ends, which lost 2 bases and 0 bases, there was a span of 11 bases. The CDR3 sequence is CASSYLSGSSYNEQFF. DNA of the CDR3: TGTGCCAGCAGTTACCTTTCCGGGAGCTCCTACAATGAGCAGTTCTTC.

J is TRBJ2-7 and V is TRBV4-1; 7 bases agree with TRBD2. Germline CDR1 MGHRA, CDR2 YSYEKL. The CDR3 is 14 residues long. V shed 1 base and J 3 bases; nucleotides not matched to a gene: 3. CDR3 protein: CASSQGSSGYEQYF. The CDR3 coding sequence is TGCGCCAGCAGCCAAGGGTCTAGCGGCTACGAGCAGTACTTC.

V is TRBV9 and J is TRBJ1-2; D is ambiguous. Trimming pared 3 bases from V and 6 bases from J, leaving 9 bases between. CDR1 SGDLS and CDR2 YYNGEE come from the germline V gene. CDR3 length: 12 residues. CDR3 loop: CASSDISNGYTF. Here the CDR3 DNA reads TGTGCCAGCAGCGACATTTCAAATGGCTACACCTTC.

The chain carries TRBV27 and TRBJ1-4, with a tentative D call TRBD1 (5 bases). CDR3 length equals 16 residues. Trimming shortened V by 3 bases and J by 0 bases, and 11 bases separated the two germline ends. Germline values: CDR1 MNHEY, CDR2 SMNVEV (reference sequence). The CDR3 DNA is TGTGCCAGCAGTTTTCGTTGGGGGACAACTAATGAAAAACTGTTTTTT. Amino acids: CASSFRWGTTNEKLFF.

The CDR3 here is CASSWVLATNNEQFF. In DNA, the CDR3 is TGTGCCAGCAGTTGGGTCTTAGCGACGAACAATGAGCAGTTCTTC. The chain uses TRBV27 and TRBJ2-1; weak D call: TRBD2 (5 bases). Germline CDR1 MNHEY, CDR2 SMNVEV (reference sequence). Deletions cut 4 bases from V and 5 bases from J, with 15 bases between. This CDR3 is 15 amino acids long.

The chain joins TRBV7-9 to TRBJ1-1; weak D call: TRBD1 (6 bases). This CDR3 contains 15 residues. V gave up 4 bases and J gave up 6 bases, with 18 bases separating them. The V gene's germline CDR1 is SEHNR and CDR2 FQNEAQ (reference sequence). The CDR3 nucleotides read TGTGCCAGCAGCTCGGACGAAGGGGGTTTCGCTGAAGCTTTCTTT. It specifies CASSSDEGGFAEAFF.

This clone was counted once. This chain joins TRBV27 and TRBJ2-7, with 10 positions matching TRBD1. V lost 7 bases and J lost 6; bases outside the gene matches: 9. CDR1 is MNHEY and CDR2 is SMNVEV in the germline V gene (reference sequence). This CDR3 contains 14 residues. This CDR3 reads CASKGQGWVGEQYF. Here the CDR3 DNA reads TGTGCCAGCAAGGGACAGGGGTGGGTTGGCGAGCAGTACTTC.

The chain carries TRBV29-1 and TRBJ1-2; D unresolved. Germline loops: CDR1 SQVTM, CDR2 ANQGSEA. V lost 6 bases to trimming and J lost 5 bases, with 19 bases between them. The CDR3 has 14 amino acids. The CDR3 protein is CSVETSVPYYGYTF. DNA for the CDR3: TGCAGCGTAGAGACATCCGTCCCTTATTATGGCTACACCTTC.

V and J are TRBV27 and TRBJ2-7; D is possibly TRBD2 (6 bases). Trimming removed 5 bases at V and 2 bases at J, with 10 bases between. The CDR3 consists of 13 residues. The V gene's germline CDR1 is MNHEY and CDR2 SMNVEV (reference sequence). CDR3 DNA: TGTGCCAGCAGTGTTAGCGGACCCTACGAGCAGTACTTC. It specifies CASSVSGPYEQYF.

Only one count was recorded for this clone. The rearrangement links TRBV10-1 to TRBJ2-7; the D is unclear. The V and J ends lost 5 bases and 0 bases respectively, with 11 bases between them. The CDR3 contains 14 residues. Germline V CDR1 and CDR2: WNHNN, SYGVQD (reference sequence). CDR3 sequence: CASSNGPFSYEQYF. The CDR3 DNA follows: TGCGCCAGCAGTAATGGACCGTTCTCCTACGAGCAGTACTTC.

The gene calls are TRBV9 and TRBJ2-7, with 10 nucleotides matching TRBD2. The CDR3 sequence is 16 residues long. The junction had 12 bases not matched to a gene; V was cut back by 4 bases and J by 5 bases. Germline V gives CDR1 SGDLS, CDR2 YYNGEE. DNA of the CDR3: TGTGCCAGCAGCCCCCAAGCCCCTAGCGGGAGTAACGAGCAGTACTTC. Protein: CASSPQAPSGSNEQYF.

This sequence joins TRBV19 and TRBJ2-7; 8 bases fit TRBD2. The ends lost 3 bases at V and 1 base at J; junction bases unmatched: 8. Germline CDR1 is LNHDA and CDR2 is SQIVND (reference sequence). This CDR3 has 16 amino acids. The CDR3 DNA is TGTGCCAGTAGTATTGATTTGGCTAGCGGGTCCTACGAGCAGTACTTC. Translated: CASSIDLASGSYEQYF.

This chain links TRBV7-9 with TRBJ2-7; D assignment may be TRBD1 or TRBD2 (5 bases each). Trimming stripped 1 base from V and 2 bases from J, with 15 bases between. Germline-derived CDR1 and CDR2 are SEHNR and FQNEAQ (reference sequence). There are 16 residues in the CDR3. The CDR3 bases are TGTGCCAGCAGCTTAGTATCCGGGACCAAGGCCTACGAGCAGTACTTC. It encodes CASSLVSGTKAYEQYF.